One sample yielded the 7 T cell receptor beta chains listed below, sequenced in a study of T cell changes during pregnancy in multiple sclerosis. Profiled with immunoSEQ multiplex PCR; TCRdb holds only in-frame clones, not every one. The data contain around 60,000 clones, 93% of them seen just once; the ten biggest clones take up around 1.8%. The sequenced sample was peripheral blood, obtained after pregnancy. These receptors all come from a female donor with multiple sclerosis, enrolled in a pregnancy study.

The genes are TRBV11-3 and TRBJ2-1; the match to TRBD2 covers 12 bases. The CDR3 spans 16 residues. Trimming removed 4 bases from V and 2 bases from J; junction bases left unmatched: 3. Germline CDR1 reads SGHNT; CDR2 reads YENEEA. This CDR3 reads CASSYGTSGPYNEQFF. In nucleotides, the CDR3 is TGTGCCAGCAGCTACGGGACTAGCGGGCCCTACAATGAGCAGTTCTTC. Full variable domain (outside the CDR3, taken from reference TRBV11-3 and TRBJ2-1): EAGVVQSPRYKIIEKKQPVAFWCNPISGHNTLYWYLQNLGQGPELLIRYENEEAVDDSQLPKDRFSAERLKGVDSTLKIQPAELGDSAVYLCASSYGTSGPYNEQFFGPGTRLTVL.

This chain joins TRBV7-9 and TRBJ2-7, with 8 bases lining up with TRBD2. V shed 5 bases and J 4 bases; nucleotides not matched to a gene: 7. Germline assignment: CDR1 SEHNR and CDR2 FQNEAQ (reference sequence). CDR3 length: 14 amino acids. The CDR3 coding sequence is TGTGCCAGCAGCGAATCGGGAGGGCCGTACGAGCAGTACTTC. Encoded protein: CASSESGGPYEQYF.

The chain uses TRBV5-6 and TRBJ2-7; 8 bases align to TRBD1. The ends lost 4 bases at V and 7 bases at J; junction bases unmatched: 13. Germline CDR1 SGHDT, CDR2 YYEEEE. This CDR3 comprises 15 residues. The CDR3 spells CASSRDPGTGGEQYF. The CDR3 DNA reads as TGTGCCAGCAGCCGGGACCCCGGGACAGGTGGAGAGCAGTACTTC.

The gene calls are TRBV4-1 and TRBJ1-4, with D uncertain. The CDR3 covers 14 residues. The ends were cut back, 4 bases at V and 4 bases at J, with 10 bases in the middle. The germline V gene encodes CDR1 MGHRA and CDR2 YSYEKL. The CDR3 region is CASSLLVRNEKLFF. Here the CDR3 DNA reads TGCGCCAGCAGCCTCCTAGTCCGTAATGAAAAACTGTTTTTT.

This chain joins TRBV7-3 and TRBJ2-5, with D perhaps TRBD1 (6 bases). Trimming left V 2 bases short and J 5 bases short, with 15 bases between. Germline V gene data show CDR1 as SGHTA and CDR2 as FQGTGA. This CDR3 is built from 15 residues. DNA of the CDR3: TGTGCCAGCAGCTTAGGAGTAGGGGGTTGGGAGACCCAGTACTTC. Translation gives CASSLGVGGWETQYF.

CDR3 in amino acids: CASSEVQDNEQFF. CDR3 bases: TGTGCCAGCAGTGAGGTGCAGGACAATGAGCAGTTCTTC. This sequence joins TRBV6-4 and TRBJ2-1; D gene uncertain. The CDR3 runs to 13 residues. V lost 3 bases and J lost 5, with 8 bases in between. From germline, CDR1 is MRHNA and CDR2 SNTAGT.

The chain couples TRBV11-3 to TRBJ2-7; D is unresolved. Germline assignment: CDR1 SGHNT and CDR2 YENEEA. The CDR3 is 14 amino acids. Trimming removed 1 base at V and 0 bases at J, with 7 bases between. This chain's CDR3 is CASSLGSGSYEQYF. DNA of the CDR3: TGTGCCAGCAGCTTAGGCTCAGGCTCCTACGAGCAGTACTTC.